This T cell receptor beta chain was retrieved from a study of T cell repertoires in cytomegalovirus infection. Study as a whole: Indications came from public TCR beta signatures; they pointed to CMV infection and to a matching HLA type. Findings and limits, study-wide: CMV carriers with the relevant HLA were identified by cumulative public TCR beta family frequency.

This clonotype was counted at least ten times. Its antigen is as yet unknown. CDR1 and CDR2 (germline): SGHTA, FQGNSA. CDR3 length equals 15 residues. The ends were cut back, 5 bases at V and 0 bases at J, with 12 bases in the middle. One entry per CDR3 protein, called by TCRdb with MiXCR from the reads. The sample consists of approximately 250,000 distinct CDR3 sequences, around 8.7% of them appearing once. The clonotype was recovered from a human donor in good health (CMV status not recorded). Some clones in this sample may be carry-over from other donors' samples. The chain links TRBV7-2 to TRBJ2-3, with a tentative D call TRBD1 (5 bases). Specimen: PBMCs. CDR3 DNA sequence: TGTGCCAGCAGCCCCCAAGGGGTTAGCACAGATACGCAGTATTTT. It encodes CASSPQGVSTDTQYF.